One sample yielded the 28 T cell receptor beta chains listed below, sequenced in a study of radiation and T cells in renal cell carcinoma (dated by TCRdb to about 2020). Preparation of the library involved the immunoSEQ multiplex PCR assay. This is the immuneACCESS table as TCRdb keeps it, with only in-frame sequences that have V and J called. A part of the clones is gone; compared with another copy, unresolved V genes explain less than half, and the rest is unexplained. Present in this sample are some 14,000 clones, 64% of which were seen just once. The ten largest make up about 25% of the sample. The sample's time point label is to be understood as: tumor resected at nephrectomy. The sample's treatment or condition, from its label and the paper: 15 Gy SBRT to primary tumor, nephrectomy 4 weeks later. This sample comprised tumor tissue, obtained from a patient whose treatment included radiotherapy and nephrectomy. The origin of the receptors is a woman in her 70s with renal cell carcinoma.

The chain carries TRBV29-1 and TRBJ1-4; the D is unclear. The CDR3 sequence is 11 residues long. Germline V gene sequence: CDR1 SQVTM, CDR2 ANQGSEA. Deletions cut 3 bases from V and 7 bases from J, with 6 bases between. CDR3 bases: TGCAGCGTTGACTACAGTGAAAAACTGTTTTTT. Its translation: CSVDYSEKLFF.

The chain carries TRBV9 and TRBJ2-7; 8 nucleotides agree with TRBD1. The V segment lost 0 bases and the J segment 4 bases; nucleotides outside the gene matches: 6. CDR1 is SGDLS and CDR2 is YYNGEE in the germline V gene. CDR3 length equals 15 residues. The CDR3 DNA follows: TGTGCCAGCAGCGTAGATGCAGGGGGCGGTTACGAGCAGTACTTC. This codes for CASSVDAGGGYEQYF.

This chain links TRBV7-2 with TRBJ2-7, with 7 bases lining up with TRBD2. Germline V lookup: CDR1 SGHTA, CDR2 FQGNSA. V gave up 5 bases and J gave up 6 bases; unmatched junction bases: 16. This CDR3 has 16 amino acids. The CDR3 nucleotides read TGTGCCAGCAGCAATCAGGTGAGCGGGATTGTCGGCGAGCAGTACTTC. Amino acids: CASSNQVSGIVGEQYF.

The V and J genes are TRBV19 and TRBJ1-2; the match to TRBD1 covers 8 bases. There are 15 residues in the CDR3. CDR1 and CDR2 (germline): LNHDA, SQIVND (reference sequence). Trimming took 1 base from V and 7 from J; bases not matched to a gene: 8. CDR3 sequence reads: CASSIGGRQGLGYTF. The CDR3 coding sequence is TGTGCCAGTAGTATAGGAGGAAGACAGGGGCTTGGCTACACCTTC.

This sequence joins TRBV5-1 and TRBJ1-1; D may be TRBD1 (5 bases). V was clipped by 4 bases and J by 1 base, with 11 bases between them. This CDR3 spans 14 amino acids. Germline values: CDR1 SGHRS, CDR2 YFSETQ. In DNA, the CDR3 is TGCGCCAGCAGCCGGGTCGGGGGGAACACTGAAGCTTTCTTT. Residues: CASSRVGGNTEAFF.

The V gene is TRBV11-2, the J gene TRBJ2-5; a possible D gene is TRBD2 (6 bases). The CDR3 spans 13 residues. CDR1 and CDR2 from the germline V gene are SGHAT and FQNNGV. Between the trimmed V and J ends, which lost 4 bases and 6 bases, there was a span of 12 bases. The CDR3 here is CASSSEGQQTQYF. In nucleotides, the CDR3 is TGTGCCAGCAGCTCGGAGGGTCAGCAGACCCAGTACTTC.

V is TRBV18 and J is TRBJ2-5; 10 positions agree with TRBD2. The junction had 13 bases not matched to a gene; V was cut back by 1 base and J by 5 bases. Germline CDR1 reads KGHSH; CDR2 reads LQKENI. The CDR3 contains 18 residues. The CDR3 sequence: CASSPRLAGGAHEETQYF. The CDR3, as DNA: TGTGCCAGCTCACCACGATTAGCGGGGGGTGCGCACGAGGAGACCCAGTACTTC. Full variable domain (remainder filled in from reference TRBV18 and TRBJ2-5): NAGVMQNPRHLVRRRGQEARLRCSPMKGHSHVYWYRQLPEEGLKFMVYLQKENIIDESGMPKERFSAEFPKEGPSILRIQQVVRGDSAAYFCASSPRLAGGAHEETQYFGPGTRLLVL.

This clone was found once. The V and J genes are TRBV27 and TRBJ2-5, with D possibly matching TRBD2 (7 bases). Germline V CDR1 and CDR2: MNHEY, SMNVEV (reference sequence). Trimming left V 5 bases short and J 1 base short, with 17 bases between. The CDR3 consists of 16 residues. DNA of the CDR3: TGTGCCAGCAGTCCCCTCCCGGGGGGCGGCCAAGAGACCCAGTACTTC. Its translation is CASSPLPGGGQETQYF.

This clone came up a few times. The J gene is TRBJ2-4, the V gene TRBV14; 8 bases are shared with TRBD1. V shed 1 base and J 1 base; nucleotides not matched to a gene: 6. The CDR3 runs to 17 residues. The germline V gene has CDR1 SGHDN and CDR2 FVKESK. The CDR3 DNA follows: TGTGCCAGCAGCCAAGTGAGACAGGGGAAGGCCAAAAACATTCAGTACTTC. Translated, it gives CASSQVRQGKAKNIQYF.

The genes are TRBV7-2 and TRBJ1-5; 7 bases map to TRBD1. Per the germline V gene, CDR1 is SGHTA and CDR2 is FQGNSA. The CDR3 has 11 residues. J was trimmed by 9 bases and V by 5 bases; bases with no gene match: 1. In DNA, the CDR3 is TGTGCCAGCAGCGCAGGGGGGCCCCAGCATTTT. It translates to CASSAGGPQHF.

The rearrangement uses TRBV19 and TRBJ2-7; weak D call: TRBD1 (5 bases). The germline V gene encodes CDR1 LNHDA and CDR2 SQIVND (reference sequence). V was trimmed by 0 bases and J by 4 bases, leaving 16 bases between them. The CDR3 runs to 16 residues. The CDR3 DNA reads TGTGCCAGTAGTATAGATGGACACCCGCCAAAATACGAGCAGTACTTC. Its translation: CASSIDGHPPKYEQYF.

In its sample, this clone was seen a few times. V is TRBV9 and J is TRBJ1-5; D ambiguous. In germline, CDR1 is SGDLS, CDR2 YYNGEE. The CDR3 sequence is 13 residues long. Trimming took 0 bases from V and 3 from J, leaving 4 bases between them. In DNA form, the CDR3 reads TGTGCCAGCAGCGTAGCATCCAATCAGCCCCAGCATTTT. It encodes CASSVASNQPQHF.

The chain recombines TRBV6-1 with TRBJ2-7, with 7 bases lining up with TRBD1. V trimming: 7 bases; J trimming: 1 base; junction bases outside the gene matches: 1. Germline lookup yields CDR1 MNHNS and CDR2 SASEGT. The CDR3 extends over 12 amino acids. The CDR3 sequence is CASTGQSYEQYF. DNA for the CDR3: TGTGCCAGCACGGGACAGTCCTACGAGCAGTACTTC.

The J gene is TRBJ2-4, the V gene TRBV7-2; no definite D call. Trimming removed 5 bases from V and 2 bases from J, with 13 bases in between. Germline CDR1 reads SGHTA; CDR2 reads FQGNSA. The CDR3 sequence is 15 residues long. CDR3 sequence (DNA): TGTGCCAGCAGCCCGTTCACTGGGTCCAAAAACATTCAGTACTTC. Amino acid sequence: CASSPFTGSKNIQYF.

In DNA, the CDR3 is TGTGCCAGCAGTAAACAGACGACGGACACTGAAGCTTTCTTT. Protein: CASSKQTTDTEAFF. The gene calls are TRBV6-1 and TRBJ1-1; D unclear. The CDR3 runs 14 residues. V lost 5 bases to trimming and J lost 3 bases, with 13 bases between them. Germline lookup yields CDR1 MNHNS and CDR2 SASEGT.

The chain employs TRBV18 and TRBJ1-2; TRBD1 matches at 7 bases. Germline V gene lookup returns CDR1 KGHSH and CDR2 LQKENI. J lost 2 bases, V lost 3 bases, and 6 bases had no gene match. This CDR3 has 15 amino acids. CDR3 in DNA: TGTGCCAGCTCACCCCAGACAGGGCCGAACTATGGCTACACCTTC. It yields the protein CASSPQTGPNYGYTF. The full variable domain, rest sourced from reference TRBV18 and TRBJ1-2, is NAGVMQNPRHLVRRRGQEARLRCSPMKGHSHVYWYRQLPEEGLKFMVYLQKENIIDESGMPKERFSAEFPKEGPSILRIQQVVRGDSAAYFCASSPQTGPNYGYTFGSGTRLTVV.

This clone was observed a single time. J is TRBJ2-7 and V is TRBV4-1; D unresolved. The CDR3 has 15 residues. Germline-derived CDR1 and CDR2 are MGHRA and YSYEKL. The V end was cut by 4 bases, the J end by 5 bases, with 18 bases between. The CDR3 nucleotides are TGCGCCAGCAGCCCAATCGCTCGTCTTAGGCACGAGCAGTACTTC. It encodes CASSPIARLRHEQYF.

This clone occurred a few times. The rearrangement uses TRBV10-1 and TRBJ2-1; 7 nucleotides line up with TRBD2. This CDR3 spans 16 amino acids. Germline V lookup: CDR1 WNHNN, CDR2 SYGVQD (reference sequence). V shed 0 bases and J 4 bases; nucleotides not matched to a gene: 6. This CDR3 reads CASSESGGSLYNEQFF. The CDR3 DNA follows: TGCGCCAGCAGTGAGTCCGGCGGGAGCCTTTACAATGAGCAGTTCTTC.

The V call is TRBV9, the J call TRBJ1-5; D is possibly TRBD1 (6 bases). CDR3 length equals 14 residues. From germline, CDR1 is SGDLS and CDR2 YYNGEE. Trimming pared 7 bases from V and 6 bases from J, leaving 17 bases between. In DNA, the CDR3 is TGTGCCAGCTCTGGCGGCAGGGGAGGTCAGCCCCAGCATTTT. This translates into CASSGGRGGQPQHF.

Of note for this clone: Different DNA sequences within this sample yield the same CDR3. The V gene is TRBV6-5, the J gene TRBJ1-1; the D is unclear. The CDR3 is made up of 15 amino acids. The germline V and J ends were trimmed by 0 bases and 2 bases, with 10 bases remaining between them. Germline V lookup: CDR1 MNHEY, CDR2 SVGAGI. The CDR3 region has the DNA TGTGCCAGCAGTTACTCGACCCGGAGAAACACTGAAGCTTTCTTT. Protein product: CASSYSTRRNTEAFF.

DNA for the CDR3: TGTGCCAGCAGCCCAGAAGGGCAAGAGACCCAGTACTTC. Translation: CASSPEGQETQYF. V usage is TRBV7-9 and J usage is TRBJ2-5, with D unresolved. This CDR3 has 13 amino acids. The V end lost 5 bases, the J end lost 2 bases, and 9 bases lay between the germline ends. Germline CDR1 and CDR2: SEHNR and FQNEAQ (reference sequence).

The chain carries TRBV29-1 and TRBJ1-2; TRBD1 matches at 10 bases. Per germline, CDR1 SQVTM and CDR2 ANQGSEA. CDR3 size: 13 residues. After removal of 4 bases from V and 7 bases from J, the junction contained 6 bases not matched to a gene. The CDR3 DNA reads TGCAGCGTTGGGAAAGACAGGGGGCTTGGCTACACCTTC. Translation gives CSVGKDRGLGYTF.

This sequence joins TRBV30 and TRBJ2-3, with TRBD1 identical over 8 bases. The CDR3 loop spans 12 amino acids. Germline CDR1 GTSNPN, CDR2 SVGIG (reference sequence). With 7 bases clipped from V and 0 bases from J, the junction kept 0 bases outside the gene matches. The CDR3: CASGGSTDTQYF. CDR3 nucleotide sequence: TGTGCCTCAGGGGGCAGCACAGATACGCAGTATTTT. Full variable domain (missing parts from reference TRBV30 and TRBJ2-3): SQTIHQWPATLVQPVGSPLSLECTVEGTSNPNLYWYRQAAGRGLQLLFYSVGIGQISSEVPQNLSASRPQDRQFILSSKKLLLSDSGFYLCASGGSTDTQYFGPGTRLTVL.

CDR3 sequence: CASSIPGGSQPQHF. The CDR3 nucleotides are TGTGCCAGTAGTATCCCAGGGGGCAGTCAGCCCCAGCATTTT. The gene calls are TRBV19 and TRBJ1-5, with 8 nucleotides matching TRBD1. With 3 bases clipped from V and 6 bases from J, the junction kept 4 bases outside the gene matches. The CDR3 contains 14 residues. Germline lookup yields CDR1 LNHDA and CDR2 SQIVND (reference sequence).

The chain combines TRBV14 with TRBJ2-2; the match to TRBD2 covers 7 bases. The germline V gene has CDR1 SGHDN and CDR2 FVKESK. Trimming took 3 bases from V and 5 from J; bases not matched to a gene: 9. The CDR3 has 16 amino acids. CDR3 in DNA: TGTGCCAGCAGCCAGGATCTAAGAGCGGGGACCGGGGAGCTGTTTTTT. It is translated as CASSQDLRAGTGELFF.

This clone was seen only a few times. The CDR3 sequence: CASSETPGSNQPQHF. CDR3 nucleotide sequence: TGTGCCAGCAGCGAGACTCCGGGCAGCAATCAGCCCCAGCATTTT. V and J are TRBV9 and TRBJ1-5; D remains unclear. In germline, CDR1 is SGDLS, CDR2 YYNGEE. V lost 3 bases and J 1 base, leaving 11 bases between the germline ends. This CDR3 is 15 amino acids long.

This chain uses TRBV6-4 with TRBJ1-1; D is possibly TRBD1 (6 bases). The CDR3 totals 13 residues. The V end lost 3 bases, the J end lost 4 bases, and 9 bases lay between the germline ends. Germline loops: CDR1 MRHNA, CDR2 SNTAGT. CDR3 sequence reads: CASSETGTTEAFF. CDR3 sequence (DNA): TGTGCCAGCAGTGAAACAGGGACCACTGAAGCTTTCTTT.

The rearrangement joins TRBV7-9 to TRBJ2-7, with D uncertain. CDR1 and CDR2 from the germline V gene are SEHNR and FQNEAQ (reference sequence). CDR3 length: 15 residues. The V end lost 5 bases, the J end lost 0 bases, and 14 bases lay between the germline ends. CDR3 in DNA: TGTGCCAGCAGCAAGATAACGTACTTCTCCTACGAGCAGTACTTC. Protein sequence: CASSKITYFSYEQYF. The full variable domain, with the rest looked up from reference TRBV7-9 and TRBJ2-7, is DTGVSQNPRHKITKRGQNVTFRCDPISEHNRLYWYRQTLGQGPEFLTYFQNEAQLEKSRLLSDRFSAERPKGSFSTLEIQRTEQGDSAMYLCASSKITYFSYEQYFGPGTRLTVT.